A selection of T cell receptor beta chains follows, all from one sample in a study of CD8+CD57+ T cells in acquired aplastic anemia. TCRdb independently ran MiXCR on the reads; one entry per CDR3 protein. Of roughly 160,000 distinct CDR3 sequences in the sample, roughly two thirds were seen once. Input material: sorted CD4+, CD8+, or CD8+CD57+ T cells (not recorded which) from PBMCs. These receptors originate from a human donor with aplastic anemia. CDR3s include the opening cysteine and the closing phenylalanine or tryptophan. D genes are given only for firm matches. Some rows mark clone size as missing; the rest say once, few, many or name a class of expanded clone.

size	D	V	J	DNA	CDR3
.	.	TRBV24-1	TRBJ1-4	TGTGCCACCAGTCCGGAGACCATTCTAGGAACTAATGAAAAACTGTTTTTT	CATSPETILGTNEKLFF
few	TRBD1	TRBV7-9	TRBJ2-5	TGTGCCAGCAGCTTAGCCGGACAGGCGACGTACCAAGAGACCCAGTACTTC	CASSLAGQATYQETQYF
.	.	TRBV11-2	TRBJ1-1	TGTGCCAGCAGCTTAGTCCCCGATGCCACTGAAGCTTTCTTT	CASSLVPDATEAFF
few	TRBD1	TRBV10-2	TRBJ1-4	TGCGCCAGCAGCCTCGGACAGGGCTTTGAAAAACTGTTTTTT	CASSLGQGFEKLFF
.	.	TRBV7-9	TRBJ1-6	TGTGCCAGCAGTTCGCATACGGTCCGGGTCTCAAATTCACCCCTCCACTTT	CASSSHTVRVSNSPLHF
.	TRBD1	TRBV2	TRBJ1-2	TGTGCCAGCAGGGCGGGACAGCCTTATGGCTACACCTTC	CASRAGQPYGYTF
.	.	TRBV7-9	TRBJ1-2	TGTGCCAGCAGCTTAAATAACTATGGCTACACCTTC	CASSLNNYGYTF
.	TRBD2	TRBV20-1	TRBJ2-1	TGCAGTGCCACGCATGGACTAGCGGGGGGCCGGGTCGAGAATGAGCAGTTCTTC	CSATHGLAGGRVENEQFF
.	.	TRBV11-3	TRBJ2-1	TGTGCCAGCAGCCCCCCAGGGATTAGTCAGTTCTTC	CASSPPGISQFF
.	.	TRBV7-9	TRBJ2-7	TGTGCCAGCAGCTTTAAAGGCGAGCAGTACTTC	CASSFKGEQYF
few	.	TRBV20-1	TRBJ2-3	TGCAGTGCTAGATCCGGACAAGACACAGATACGCAGTATTTT	CSARSGQDTDTQYF
.	TRBD1	TRBV6-1	TRBJ2-7	TGTGCCAGCAGCTTGACAGGGGGACTATCCTACGAGCAGTACTTC	CASSLTGGLSYEQYF
.	.	TRBV9	TRBJ2-1	TGTGCCAGCAGCGTAGGTTCAGCGTTGGCTGAGCAGTTCTTC	CASSVGSALAEQFF
.	.	TRBV7-8	TRBJ1-1	TGTGCCAGCAATCGAGGCCTGCAGCGGGGGTTGGCTAGAGGGGGAGACGACACTGAAGCTTTCTTT	CASNRGLQRGLARGGDDTEAFF
few	.	TRBV6-5	TRBJ2-2	TGTGCCAGCAGTTACACCGGGAACACCGGGGAGCTGTTTTTT	CASSYTGNTGELFF
once	.	TRBV6-4	TRBJ1-2	TGTGCCAGCAGCGAGGGACTAGATGGGGGGCTCGGCTACACCTTC	CASSEGLDGGLGYTF
.	TRBD2	TRBV11-3	TRBJ2-2	TGTGCCAGCAGCGCCTCTAGCGGGAGAAACACCGGGGAGCTGTTTTTT	CASSASSGRNTGELFF
few	.	TRBV29-1	TRBJ2-1	TGCAGCGTATTGACAGGTCCCAATGAGCAGTTCTTC	CSVLTGPNEQFF
.	.	TRBV7-9	TRBJ2-5	TGTGCCAGCAGCTTAGTAGTGGGGGTGGAGACCCAGTACTTC	CASSLVVGVETQYF
.	.	TRBV19	TRBJ1-1	TGTGCCAGTAGTATAGGACAGGTGAATGAAGCTTTCTTT	CASSIGQVNEAFF
.	.	TRBV12-3/TRBV12-4	TRBJ1-1	TGTGCCAGCAGTTTAGGCAGGGAAGCTTTCTTT	CASSLGREAFF
few	.	TRBV10-3	TRBJ1-1	TGTGCCAGCAGTTCTGCGGCGGGAGCGACAGAAAACACTGAAGCTTTCTTT	CASSSAAGATENTEAFF
.	.	TRBV28	TRBJ2-7	TGTGCCAGCAGTCCGGGGGCCGGGCAGTACTTC	CASSPGAGQYF
.	.	TRBV5-6	TRBJ1-1	TGTGCCACCAAGCAGCTCGGCGTGAACACTGAAGCTTTCTTT	CATKQLGVNTEAFF
.	.	TRBV19	TRBJ1-1	TGTGCCAGTAGGGCGGGGAACACTGAAGCTTTCTTT	CASRAGNTEAFF
.	TRBD2	TRBV6-2/TRBV6-3	TRBJ2-1	TGTGCCAGCAGTTTGATAGCGGGGGGCTACAATGAGCAGTTCTTC	CASSLIAGGYNEQFF
.	.	TRBV29-1	TRBJ2-7	TGCAGCACCGGGACAACTCCCTACGAGCAGTACTTC	CSTGTTPYEQYF
.	.	TRBV5-6	TRBJ1-1	TGTGCCAGCAGCTTGGGCCCGTGGCAGTTAGAGAACACTGAAGCTTTCTTT	CASSLGPWQLENTEAFF
.	.	TRBV7-3	TRBJ2-2	TGTGCCAGCAGCTTAATCCCCACAACCTTAAACACCGGGGAGCTGTTTTTT	CASSLIPTTLNTGELFF
few	.	TRBV20-1	TRBJ1-5	TGCAGTGCTCTCTCCCGTAATTATCTGGAGGACAATCAGCCCCAGCATTTT	CSALSRNYLEDNQPQHF
.	.	TRBV20-1	TRBJ2-7	TGCAGCACGGGGGCGTACGAGCAGTACTTC	CSTGAYEQYF
.	.	TRBV12-3/TRBV12-4	TRBJ1-1	TGTGCCAGCAGTTTGTCCGGCAGGGAAGCTTTCTTT	CASSLSGREAFF
few	TRBD2	TRBV29-1	TRBJ2-5	TGCAGCGTTGATTTAGCGGGGGGCCAGGGGACCCAGTACTTC	CSVDLAGGQGTQYF
few	TRBD1	TRBV24-1	TRBJ1-2	TGTGCCACCGGCGAGGGACAGGGAAACTATGGCTACACCTTC	CATGEGQGNYGYTF
.	TRBD2	TRBV7-2	TRBJ2-3	TGTGCCAGCAGGGAGACTAGCGGGGTAGAAGATACGCAGTATTTT	CASRETSGVEDTQYF
.	.	TRBV2	TRBJ1-1	TGTCCCACCTTAAGCGGGGACACGAACACTGAAGCTTTCTTT	CPTLSGDTNTEAFF
.	TRBD2	TRBV25-1	TRBJ2-3	TGTGCCAGCAGTGAATCGGGACTAGCGGTGACAGATACGCAGTATTTT	CASSESGLAVTDTQYF
.	.	TRBV6-4	TRBJ2-3	TGTGCCAGCAGTTACGCGCAGGGAGCGACAGATACGCAGTATTTT	CASSYAQGATDTQYF
.	.	TRBV4-1	TRBJ1-2	TGCGCCAGCAGCCAAGATCGAGCAGGGGACTATGGCTACACCTTC	CASSQDRAGDYGYTF